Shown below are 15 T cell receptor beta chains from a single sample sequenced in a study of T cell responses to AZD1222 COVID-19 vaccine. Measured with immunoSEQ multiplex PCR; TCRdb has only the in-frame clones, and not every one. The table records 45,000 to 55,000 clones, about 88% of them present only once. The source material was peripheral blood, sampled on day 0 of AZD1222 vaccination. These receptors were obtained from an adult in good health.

The CDR3 loop reads CASSEHGSNQPQHF. DNA of the CDR3: TGCGCCAGCAGTGAGCACGGGAGCAATCAGCCCCAGCATTTT. The V gene is TRBV10-1, the J gene TRBJ1-5, with D unclear. CDR1 WNHNN and CDR2 SYGVQD come from the germline V gene (reference sequence). Trimming took 2 bases from V and 1 from J, leaving 6 bases between them. This CDR3 region has 14 residues.

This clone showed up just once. CDR3 sequence (DNA): TGTGCCAGTAGTATCGGGGGGACGAACACTGAAGCTTTCTTT. It translates to CASSIGGTNTEAFF. The chain employs TRBV19 and TRBJ1-1, with a weak D call TRBD1 (5 bases). The V gene's germline CDR1 is LNHDA and CDR2 SQIVND (reference sequence). The V end was cut by 3 bases, the J end by 1 base, with 9 bases between. The CDR3 has 14 amino acids. Drawing the rest from reference TRBV19 and TRBJ1-1, the complete variable domain is DGGITQSPKYLFRKEGQNVTLSCEQNLNHDAMYWYRQDPGQGLRLIYYSQIVNDFQKGDIAEGYSVSREKKESFPLTVTSAQKNPTAFYLCASSIGGTNTEAFFGQGTRLTVV.

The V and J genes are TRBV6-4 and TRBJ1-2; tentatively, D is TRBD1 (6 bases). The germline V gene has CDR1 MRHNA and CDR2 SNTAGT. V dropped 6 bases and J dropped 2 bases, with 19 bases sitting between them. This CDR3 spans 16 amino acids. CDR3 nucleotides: TGTGCCAGCAGCGTTCTCCGGGAGGACAGCAACTATGGCTACACCTTC. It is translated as CASSVLREDSNYGYTF.

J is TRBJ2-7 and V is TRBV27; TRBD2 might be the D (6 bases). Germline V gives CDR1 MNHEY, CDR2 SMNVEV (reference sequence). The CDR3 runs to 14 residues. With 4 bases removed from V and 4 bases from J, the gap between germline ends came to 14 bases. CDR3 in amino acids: CASSYRDRGYEQYF. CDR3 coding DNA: TGTGCCAGCAGTTACCGGGACCGGGGGTACGAGCAGTACTTC.

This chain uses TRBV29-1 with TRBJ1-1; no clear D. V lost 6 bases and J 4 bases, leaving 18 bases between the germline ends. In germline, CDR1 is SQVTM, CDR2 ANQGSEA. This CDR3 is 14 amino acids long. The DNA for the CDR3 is TGCAGCGTCTCCGAGACGAGGTCCAGCACTGAAGCTTTCTTT. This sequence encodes CSVSETRSSTEAFF.

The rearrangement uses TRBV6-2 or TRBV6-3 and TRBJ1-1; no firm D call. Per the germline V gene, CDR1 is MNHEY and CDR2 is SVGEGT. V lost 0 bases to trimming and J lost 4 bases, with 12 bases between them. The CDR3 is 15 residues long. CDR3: CASSYSSPLPTEAFF. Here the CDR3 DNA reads TGTGCCAGCAGTTACTCGAGCCCGCTACCCACTGAAGCTTTCTTT.

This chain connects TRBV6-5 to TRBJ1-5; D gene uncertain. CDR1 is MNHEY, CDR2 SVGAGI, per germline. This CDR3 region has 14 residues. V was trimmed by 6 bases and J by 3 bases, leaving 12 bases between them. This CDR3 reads CASSPSKANQPQHF. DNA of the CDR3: TGTGCCAGCAGCCCCAGCAAGGCCAATCAGCCCCAGCATTTT.

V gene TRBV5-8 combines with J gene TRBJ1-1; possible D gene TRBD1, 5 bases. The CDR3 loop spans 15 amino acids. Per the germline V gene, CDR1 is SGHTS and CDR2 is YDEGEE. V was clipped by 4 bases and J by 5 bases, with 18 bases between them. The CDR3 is CASSPPGQGWTEAFF. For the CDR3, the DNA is TGTGCCAGCAGCCCTCCGGGGCAGGGTTGGACTGAAGCTTTCTTT. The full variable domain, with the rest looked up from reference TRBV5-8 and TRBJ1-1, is EAGVTQSPTHLIKTRGQQATLRCSPISGHTSVYWYQQALGLGLQFLLWYDEGEERNRGNFPPRFSGRQFPNYSSELNVNALELEDSALYLCASSPPGQGWTEAFFGQGTRLTVV.

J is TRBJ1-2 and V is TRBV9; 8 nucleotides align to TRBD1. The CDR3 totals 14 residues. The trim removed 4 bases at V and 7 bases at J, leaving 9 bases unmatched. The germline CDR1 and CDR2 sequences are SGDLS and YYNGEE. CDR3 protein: CASSSDREYGGYTF. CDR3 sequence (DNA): TGTGCCAGCAGCTCGGACAGGGAATATGGTGGCTACACCTTC.

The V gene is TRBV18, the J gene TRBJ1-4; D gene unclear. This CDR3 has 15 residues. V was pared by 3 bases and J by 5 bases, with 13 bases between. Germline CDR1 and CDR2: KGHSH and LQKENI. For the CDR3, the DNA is TGTGCCAGCTCACCCCCTCTCGGGAGGAATGAAAAACTGTTTTTT. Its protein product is CASSPPLGRNEKLFF. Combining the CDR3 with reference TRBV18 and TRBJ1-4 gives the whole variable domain NAGVMQNPRHLVRRRGQEARLRCSPMKGHSHVYWYRQLPEEGLKFMVYLQKENIIDESGMPKERFSAEFPKEGPSILRIQQVVRGDSAAYFCASSPPLGRNEKLFFGSGTQLSVL.

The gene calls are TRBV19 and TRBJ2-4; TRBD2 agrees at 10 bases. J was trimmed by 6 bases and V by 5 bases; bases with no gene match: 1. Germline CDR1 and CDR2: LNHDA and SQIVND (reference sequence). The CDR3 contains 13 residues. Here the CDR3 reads CASSPSGRNIQYF. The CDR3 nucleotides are TGTGCCAGTAGTCCTAGCGGGAGAAACATTCAGTACTTC.

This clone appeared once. CDR3 residues: CASSSDRGTNTGELFF. CDR3 coding DNA: TGTGCCAGCAGTTCGGACAGGGGGACGAACACCGGGGAGCTGTTTTTT. The gene calls are TRBV6-2 or TRBV6-3 and TRBJ2-2; 10 bases match TRBD1. From germline, CDR1 is MNHEY and CDR2 SVGEGT. The J segment lost 0 bases and the V segment lost 4 bases, leaving 2 bases of the junction unmatched. The CDR3 spans 16 residues.

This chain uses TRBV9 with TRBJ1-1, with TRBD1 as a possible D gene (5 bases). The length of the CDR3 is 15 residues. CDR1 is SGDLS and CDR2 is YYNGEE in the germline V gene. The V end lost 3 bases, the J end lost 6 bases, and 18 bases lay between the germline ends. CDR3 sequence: CASSARQSRGAEAFF. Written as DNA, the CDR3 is TGTGCCAGCAGCGCTAGACAATCCCGGGGCGCTGAAGCTTTCTTT.

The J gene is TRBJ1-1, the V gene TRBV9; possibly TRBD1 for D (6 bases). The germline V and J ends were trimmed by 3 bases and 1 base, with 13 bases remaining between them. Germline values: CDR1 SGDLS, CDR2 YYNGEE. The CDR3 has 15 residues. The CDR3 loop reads CASSERGNGNTEAFF. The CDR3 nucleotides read TGTGCCAGCAGCGAGAGGGGGAATGGGAACACTGAAGCTTTCTTT.

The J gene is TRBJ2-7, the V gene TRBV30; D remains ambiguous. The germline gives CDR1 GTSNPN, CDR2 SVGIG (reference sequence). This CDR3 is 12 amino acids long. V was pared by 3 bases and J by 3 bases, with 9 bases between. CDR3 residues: CAWSSDFYEQYF. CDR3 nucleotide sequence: TGTGCCTGGAGCTCAGATTTCTACGAGCAGTACTTC.